These T cell receptor beta chains were read from a single sample in a study of tumor and adjacent non-tumor tissue in lung cancer. MiXCR was run by TCRdb on the multiplex PCR reads, yielding one entry per CDR3 protein. The table includes about 200,000 distinct CDR3 sequences, approximately 74% detected once. Sequencing input: lung tumor tissue. These TCRs come from a man aged 60 to 69 with non-small cell lung cancer. CDR3s include the opening cysteine and the closing phenylalanine or tryptophan. The order of the fields is V gene, J gene, clone size, D gene, CDR3 length, CDR3 DNA, CDR3 protein. D genes are given only for firm matches. A row's size may be missing; if present it is once, few, many or a size class.

>TRBV6-1|TRBJ2-3|NA|NA|13
TGTGCCAGCAGTGGCGGCCCAGGGGAAGCGCAGTTTTTT
CASSGGPGEAQFF
>TRBV6-6|TRBJ2-1|few|TRBD1|17
TGTGCCAGCAGACCCGCGCCAGGGGGCAGTCTACACAATGAGCAGTTCTTC
CASRPAPGGSLHNEQFF
>TRBV7-9|TRBJ2-3|NA|NA|11
TGTGCCAGCTCGTGGGATCCCACGCAGTATTTT
CASSWDPTQYF
>TRBV5-8|TRBJ1-1|NA|NA|14
TGTGCCAGCACCCCAAGGGCCTTACGGCCTGAAGCTTTCTTT
CASTPRALRPEAFF
>TRBV4-2|TRBJ2-7|NA|NA|15
TGTGCCAGCAGCCATGAAGGGATCAGCTCCTACGAGCAGTACTTC
CASSHEGISSYEQYF
>TRBV4-3|TRBJ2-7|few|NA|15
TGCGCCAGCAGCCCCGGAATAGGAGGGTACTACGAGCAGTATTTC
CASSPGIGGYYEQYF
>TRBV5-1|TRBJ1-1|many|NA|14
TGCGCCAGCAGCTTGGAGTACGGTGCGGCTGAAGCTTTCTTT
CASSLEYGAAEAFF
>TRBV6-6|TRBJ2-2|few|TRBD1|16
TGTGCCAGCAGTCGCCGGGACAGGGACCACACCGGGGAGCTGTTTTTT
CASSRRDRDHTGELFF
>TRBV4-3|TRBJ1-6|few|TRBD1|14
TGCGCCAGCAGCCGCGACAGGGACAATTCACCCCTCCACTTT
CASSRDRDNSPLHF
>TRBV19|TRBJ1-1|few|TRBD1|14
TGTGCCAGTAGTACCAGGGACAGGGGTTATGAAGCTTTCTTT
CASSTRDRGYEAFF
>TRBV4-2|TRBJ1-1|NA|NA|15
TGTGCCAGTAGCCAAGAGGTCGGGCGGGGACTGTTCGCTTTCTTT
CASSQEVGRGLFAFF
>TRBV13|TRBJ1-6|few|NA|17
TGTGCCAGCAGATTTACCGGGGGGAGCTCCTATAATTCACCCCTCCACTTT
CASRFTGGSSYNSPLHF
>TRBV7-8|TRBJ2-7|few|TRBD2|14
TGTGCCAGCAGCACAAGCACGGGAGGGTACGAGCAGTACTTC
CASSTSTGGYEQYF
>TRBV20-1|TRBJ2-1|NA|TRBD2|15
TGCAGTGCTAGCTACGGGACTAGCTTATCTAATGAACAGTTCTTC
CSASYGTSLSNEQFF
>TRBV20-1|TRBJ2-3|NA|TRBD1|16
TGCTGTGCTAGAGGTCCGGGGACAGGTCAGACAGATACGCAGTATTTT
CCARGPGTGQTDTQYF
>TRBV4-2|TRBJ1-6|NA|NA|15
TGTGTCAGCAACAGAGCCGCGGGGGAAGGATCACCCCTCCACTTT
CVSNRAAGEGSPLHF
>TRBV11-3|TRBJ2-3|NA|NA|15
TGTGCCTGCAGCCTCACTCTAGGGGGCGGGGATACGCACTATTTT
CACSLTLGGGDTHYF
>TRBV6-1|TRBJ2-1|NA|NA|13
TGTGCCAGCAATCCACGGGGGACCAATGAGCAGTTCTTC
CASNPRGTNEQFF
>TRBV28|TRBJ1-5|NA|NA|13
TGTGCCAGTAATATAGGGAGCAATCAGCCCCAGCATTTT
CASNIGSNQPQHF
>TRBV6-5|TRBJ2-1|NA|TRBD2|14
TGTGCCAGCAGACTAACGGGGGGGAAGCATGAGCAGTTCTTC
CASRLTGGKHEQFF
>TRBV6-6|TRBJ1-6|NA|NA|15
TGTGCCAGCAGAAATCAGGGAGGGAGGAGTTCACCCCTCCACTTT
CASRNQGGRSSPLHF
>TRBV29-1|TRBJ2-2|few|NA|15
TGCAGCGTTGAAACCGGGGCCGGAAACACCGGGGAGCTGTTTTTT
CSVETGAGNTGELFF
>TRBV5-1|TRBJ1-2|once|NA|13
TGCGCCAGCAGCTTGGTGGGGAACTATGGCTACACCTTC
CASSLVGNYGYTF
>TRBV11-1|TRBJ1-6|NA|TRBD1|15
TGTGCCTGCAGCGACCGACAGGGGGCCAGTTCACCCTTCCACTTT
CACSDRQGASSPFHF
>TRBV6-6|TRBJ2-7|NA|TRBD2|16
TGTGCCAGCAGATGTACCTGGACTAGCGGGAATTACGAGCAGTACTTC
CASRCTWTSGNYEQYF
>TRBV20-1|TRBJ1-5|NA|NA|12
TGCAGTGCTAGTTCGGGAGATCAGCCCCAGCATTTT
CSASSGDQPQHF
>TRBV6-5|TRBJ2-3|NA|NA|17
TGTGCCAGCAGTTACGGTGGTGGGGCTGCGAGCACAGATACGCGGTATTTT
CASSYGGGAASTDTRYF
>TRBV11-1|TRBJ2-1|NA|TRBD2|17
TGTGCCAGCAGCTTAACTCGGCTTGCGGGAGGCAACAGTGAGGAGTTCTTC
CASSLTRLAGGNSEEFF
>TRBV12-3/TRBV12-4|TRBJ1-6|NA|NA|13
TGTGTCAGCAGTCGGGACGGAAATTCACCCCTCCACTTT
CVSSRDGNSPLHF
>TRBV6-1|TRBJ2-5|NA|NA|15
TGTGCCAGCAGTGAAGCTTCGGCGACCCGGGAGACCCAGTACTTC
CASSEASATRETQYF
>TRBV6-1|TRBJ2-1|NA|NA|12
TGTGCCAGCAGTGACGGGGGGCATGAGAAGTTCTTC
CASSDGGHEKFF
>TRBV28|TRBJ1-6|few|TRBD1|15
TGTGCCAGCAGTTTAGAGGGACAGATTAATTCACCCCTCCACTTT
CASSLEGQINSPLHF
>TRBV20-1|TRBJ2-7|few|NA|13
TGCAGTGCCCTCCCCCGGGGAGCCTACGAGCAGTACTTC
CSALPRGAYEQYF
>TRBV6-6|TRBJ1-5|few|TRBD1|15
TGTGCCAGCAGTCGCCCCGGGACAGAAAATCAGCCCCAGCATTTT
CASSRPGTENQPQHF
>TRBV11-2|TRBJ2-3|NA|TRBD2|16
TGTGCCAGCAGCTTCAGACTAGCGGGTTCCACAGATACCCAATATTTT
CASSFRLAGSTDTQYF
>TRBV5-6|TRBJ2-5|NA|NA|12
TGTGTCAGCAGCTTGCAGCAAGAGACCCAGTACTTC
CVSSLQQETQYF
>TRBV20-1|TRBJ2-3|NA|NA|16
TGCATTGCGGAAGATGGGGCCTTAACGAGCACAGATACGCAGTATTTT
CIAEDGALTSTDTQYF
>TRBV11-2|TRBJ2-5|few|NA|16
TGTGCCAGTAGCTCCACTGTGGGGGGGCCAAAGGAGACCCAGTACTTC
CASSSTVGGPKETQYF
>TRBV28|TRBJ2-3|NA|TRBD2|15
TGTGCCAGCAGTTCAGCGGCGGGAGCACCAGATACGCAGTATTTT
CASSSAAGAPDTQYF
>TRBV20-1|TRBJ2-7|NA|TRBD2|14
TGCAGTGTTTTGACTAGCGGGTACTCCTACGAGCAGTACTTC
CSVLTSGYSYEQYF
>TRBV30|TRBJ2-3|few|TRBD1|12
TGTGCCTGGACGACAGGGGCTGATACGCAGTATTTT
CAWTTGADTQYF
>TRBV12-3/TRBV12-4|TRBJ1-1|NA|NA|14
TGTGCCAGCAGTTCCCTAGGGGGGCCGGCTGAAGCTTTCTTT
CASSSLGGPAEAFF
>TRBV11-2|TRBJ2-2|many|NA|15
TGTGCCAGCAGCTTAGAGGGCAGAGTCACCGGGGAGCTGTTTTTT
CASSLEGRVTGELFF
>TRBV30|TRBJ1-2|NA|NA|16
TGTGCCTGGAGACGCAGACAGGAGGCGGGAAACTATGGCTACACCTTC
CAWRRRQEAGNYGYTF
>TRBV5-4|TRBJ2-3|once|NA|19
TGTGCCAGCAGCTTGGCGGGATGGCCTAGCCGGGTTGGCGAAGATACGCAGTACTTT
CASSLAGWPSRVGEDTQYF
>TRBV11-2|TRBJ1-2|NA|NA|13
TGTGCCAGCAGCTTAGGATGTGGGGACGACTACACCTTC
CASSLGCGDDYTF
>TRBV4-1|TRBJ1-4|NA|NA|17
TGCGCCTGCAGCCAATCAAAGACGGTTGCAACTAATGAAAAACTGTTTTTT
CACSQSKTVATNEKLFF
>TRBV20-1|TRBJ2-1|NA|TRBD1|17
TGCAGTGCGAGGGCACACTCCGGGACAGGGGGTTCCAATGAGCAGTTCTTC
CSARAHSGTGGSNEQFF
>TRBV20-1|TRBJ2-3|NA|NA|14
TGCAGTGCTAGAGTGGTGGGATTGTCAGATACGCAATATTTT
CSARVVGLSDTQYF
>TRBV11-3|TRBJ2-3|NA|TRBD1|13
TGTGCCAGCCCCGGACAGGGGACAGATACGCAGTATTTT
CASPGQGTDTQYF
>TRBV11-3|TRBJ2-5|NA|NA|17
TGTGCCAGCAGCTTAGTTCCTGGTGCGAGGAGGGGAGAGAGCCAGTACTTC
CASSLVPGARRGESQYF
>TRBV5-1|TRBJ1-1|NA|NA|14
TGCGCCAGCAGCCGGTCCCACCCGAACACTGAAGCTTTCTTT
CASSRSHPNTEAFF
>TRBV12-3/TRBV12-4|TRBJ2-3|NA|TRBD2|17
TGTGCCAGCAGTTTTCTAGCGGGACCTCGAATCACAGGTACGCAGTATTTT
CASSFLAGPRITGTQYF
>TRBV10-1|TRBJ2-3|few|TRBD2|13
TGCGCCAGCGGTGTCGCGGGGGTGGATACGCAGTATTTT
CASGVAGVDTQYF